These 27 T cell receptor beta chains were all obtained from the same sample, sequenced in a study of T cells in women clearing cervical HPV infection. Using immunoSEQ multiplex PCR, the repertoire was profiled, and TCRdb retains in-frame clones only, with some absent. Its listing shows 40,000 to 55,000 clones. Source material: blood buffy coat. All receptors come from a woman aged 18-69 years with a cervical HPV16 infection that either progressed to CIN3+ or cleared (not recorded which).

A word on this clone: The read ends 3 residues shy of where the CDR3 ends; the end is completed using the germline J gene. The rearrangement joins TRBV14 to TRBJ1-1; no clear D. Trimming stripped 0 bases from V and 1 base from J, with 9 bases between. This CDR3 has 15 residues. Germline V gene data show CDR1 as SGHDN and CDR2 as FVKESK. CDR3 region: CASSQDLPGNTEAFF. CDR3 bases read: TGTGCCAGCAGCCAAGACCTTCCGGGGAACACTGAA.

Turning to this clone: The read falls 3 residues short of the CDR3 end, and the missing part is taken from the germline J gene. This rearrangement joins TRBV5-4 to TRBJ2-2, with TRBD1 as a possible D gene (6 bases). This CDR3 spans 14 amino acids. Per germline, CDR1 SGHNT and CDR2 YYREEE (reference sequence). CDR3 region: CASNTGSGANVLFF. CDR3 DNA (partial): TGTGCCAGCAACACAGGGTCTGGGGCCAACGTG. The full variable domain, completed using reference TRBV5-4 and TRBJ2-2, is ETGVTQSPTHLIKTRGQQVTLRCSSQSGHNTVSWYQQALGQGPQFIFQYYREEENGRGNFPPRFSGLQFPNYSSELNVNALELDDSALYLCASNTGSGANVLFFGEGSRLTVL.

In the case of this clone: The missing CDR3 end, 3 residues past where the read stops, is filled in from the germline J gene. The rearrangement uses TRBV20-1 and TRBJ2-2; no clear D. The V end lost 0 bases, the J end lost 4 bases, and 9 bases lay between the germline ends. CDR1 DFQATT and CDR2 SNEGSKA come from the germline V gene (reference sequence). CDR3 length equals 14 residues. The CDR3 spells CSARDTVPTGELFF. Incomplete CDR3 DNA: TGCAGTGCTAGAGATACAGTTCCCACCGGGGAG.

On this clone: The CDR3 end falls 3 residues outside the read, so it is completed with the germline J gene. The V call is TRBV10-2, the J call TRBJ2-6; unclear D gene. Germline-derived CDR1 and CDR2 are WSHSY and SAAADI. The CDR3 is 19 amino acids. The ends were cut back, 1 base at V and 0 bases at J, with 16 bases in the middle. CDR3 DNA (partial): TGCGCCAGCAGTGAGTTAGTCCGAAAGAACAGCTCTGGGGCCAACGTC. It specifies CASSELVRKNSSGANV. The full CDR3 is CASSELVRKNSSGANVLTF.

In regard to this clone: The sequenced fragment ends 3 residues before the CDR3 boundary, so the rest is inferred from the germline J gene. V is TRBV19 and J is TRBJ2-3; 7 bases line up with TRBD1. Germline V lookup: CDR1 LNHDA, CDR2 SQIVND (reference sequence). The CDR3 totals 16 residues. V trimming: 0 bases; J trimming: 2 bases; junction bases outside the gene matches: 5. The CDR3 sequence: CASSIDIGTATDTQYF. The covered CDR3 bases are TGTGCCAGTAGTATAGATATCGGGACAGCCACAGATACG.

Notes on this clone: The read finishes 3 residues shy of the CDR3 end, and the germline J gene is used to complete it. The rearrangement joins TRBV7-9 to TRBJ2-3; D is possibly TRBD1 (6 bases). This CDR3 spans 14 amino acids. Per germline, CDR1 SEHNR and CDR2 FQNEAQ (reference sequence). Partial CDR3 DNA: TGTGCCAGCAGCGTTACGGCCAGGGGTCAGCCG. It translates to CASSVTARGQP. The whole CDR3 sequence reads CASSVTARGQPQYF.

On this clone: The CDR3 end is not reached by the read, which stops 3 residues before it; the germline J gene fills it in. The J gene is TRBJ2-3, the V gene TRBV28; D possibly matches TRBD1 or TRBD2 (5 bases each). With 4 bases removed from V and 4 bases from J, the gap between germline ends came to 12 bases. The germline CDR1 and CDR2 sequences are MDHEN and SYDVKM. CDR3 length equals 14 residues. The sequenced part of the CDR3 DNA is TGTGCCAGCAGTTCACAAAGAGGGGCAGATACG. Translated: CASSSQRGADT. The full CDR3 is CASSSQRGADTQYF.

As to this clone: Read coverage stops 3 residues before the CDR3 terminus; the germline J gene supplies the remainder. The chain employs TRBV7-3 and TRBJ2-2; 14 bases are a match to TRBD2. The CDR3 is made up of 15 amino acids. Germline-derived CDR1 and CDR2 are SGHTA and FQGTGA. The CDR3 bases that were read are TGTGCCAGCAGCCAGGGACTAGCGGGGGTCCCCCGG. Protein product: CASSQGLAGVPR. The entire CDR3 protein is CASSQGLAGVPRLFF.

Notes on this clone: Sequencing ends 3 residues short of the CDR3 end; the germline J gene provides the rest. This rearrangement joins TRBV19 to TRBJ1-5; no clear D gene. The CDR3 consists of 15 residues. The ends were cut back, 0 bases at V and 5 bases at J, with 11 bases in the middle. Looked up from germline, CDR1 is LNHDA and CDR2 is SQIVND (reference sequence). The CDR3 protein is CASSIDQAGYQPQHF. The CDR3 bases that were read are TGTGCCAGTAGTATAGATCAGGCGGGGTATCAGCCC.

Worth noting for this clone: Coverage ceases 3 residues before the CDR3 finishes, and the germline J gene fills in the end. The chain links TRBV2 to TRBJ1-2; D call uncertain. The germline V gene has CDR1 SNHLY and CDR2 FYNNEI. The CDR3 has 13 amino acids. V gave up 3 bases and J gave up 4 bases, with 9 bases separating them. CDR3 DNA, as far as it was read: TGTGCCAGCAGTGATAATCCAGTCTATGGC. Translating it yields CASSDNPVYG. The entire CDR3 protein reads CASSDNPVYGYTF.

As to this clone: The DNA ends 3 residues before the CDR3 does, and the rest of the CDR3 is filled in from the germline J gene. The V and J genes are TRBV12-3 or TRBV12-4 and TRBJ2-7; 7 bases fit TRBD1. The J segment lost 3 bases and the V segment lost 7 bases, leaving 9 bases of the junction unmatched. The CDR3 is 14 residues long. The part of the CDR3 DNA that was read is TGTGCCAGCACTTCAGGGGGTGCCATCTACGAG. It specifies CASTSGGAIYE. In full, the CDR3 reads CASTSGGAIYEQYF.

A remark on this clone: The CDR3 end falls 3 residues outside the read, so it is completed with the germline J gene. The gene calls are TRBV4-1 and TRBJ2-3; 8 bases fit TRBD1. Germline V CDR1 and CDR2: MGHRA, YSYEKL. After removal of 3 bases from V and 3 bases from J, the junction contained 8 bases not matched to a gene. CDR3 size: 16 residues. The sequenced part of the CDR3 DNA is TGCGCCAGCAGCCAGCTCGACAGGGGCGATACAGATACG. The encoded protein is CASSQLDRGDTDT. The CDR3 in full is CASSQLDRGDTDTQYF.

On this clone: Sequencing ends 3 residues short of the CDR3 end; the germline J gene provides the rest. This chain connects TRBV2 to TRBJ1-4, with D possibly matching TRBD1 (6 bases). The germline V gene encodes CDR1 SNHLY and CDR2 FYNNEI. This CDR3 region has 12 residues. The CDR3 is CASSENRVELFF. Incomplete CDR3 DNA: TGTGCCAGCAGTGAGAACAGGGTCGAA.

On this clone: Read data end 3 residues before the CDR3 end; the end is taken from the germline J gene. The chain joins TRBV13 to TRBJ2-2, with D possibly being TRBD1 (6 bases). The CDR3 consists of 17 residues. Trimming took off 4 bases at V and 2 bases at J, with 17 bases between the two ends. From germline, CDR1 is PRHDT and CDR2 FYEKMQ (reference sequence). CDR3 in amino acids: CASSSPRDIINTGELFF. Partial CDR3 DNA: TGTGCCAGCAGCTCACCCCGGGACATCATCAACACCGGGGAG.

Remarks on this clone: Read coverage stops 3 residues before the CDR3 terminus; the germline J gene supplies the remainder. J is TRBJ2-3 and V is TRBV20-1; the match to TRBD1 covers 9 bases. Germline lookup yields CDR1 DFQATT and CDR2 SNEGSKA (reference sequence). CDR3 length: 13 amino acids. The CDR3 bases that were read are TGCAGTGTCGCACAGGGGGCGAGTCAGCCG. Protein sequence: CSVAQGASQP. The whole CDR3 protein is CSVAQGASQPQYF.

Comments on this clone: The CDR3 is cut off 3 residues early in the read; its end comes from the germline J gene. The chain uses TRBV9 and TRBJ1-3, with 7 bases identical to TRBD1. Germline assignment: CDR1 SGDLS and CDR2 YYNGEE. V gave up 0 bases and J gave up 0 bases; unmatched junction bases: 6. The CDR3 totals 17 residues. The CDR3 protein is CASSVVPGGLSGNTIYF. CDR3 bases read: TGTGCCAGCAGCGTAGTTCCAGGGGGACTCTCTGGAAACACC.

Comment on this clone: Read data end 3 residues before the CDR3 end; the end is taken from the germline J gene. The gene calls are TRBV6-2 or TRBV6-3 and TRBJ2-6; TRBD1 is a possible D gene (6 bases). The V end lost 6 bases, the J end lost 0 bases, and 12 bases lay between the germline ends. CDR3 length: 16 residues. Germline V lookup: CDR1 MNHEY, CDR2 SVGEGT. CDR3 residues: CASRGTGFSGANVLTF. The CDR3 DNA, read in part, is TGTGCCAGCAGGGGAACAGGGTTCTCTGGGGCCAACGTC.

The CDR3 DNA, read in part, is TGTGCCAGTAGTGACAGGGGGCCTTATAGCAATCAGCCC. This translates into CASSDRGPYSNQP. The full CDR3 protein is CASSDRGPYSNQPQHF. V is TRBV19 and J is TRBJ1-5; 10 nucleotides agree with TRBD1. The CDR3 is cut off 3 residues early in the read; its end comes from the germline J gene. The J segment lost 0 bases and the V segment lost 5 bases, leaving 4 bases of the junction unmatched. This CDR3 has 16 amino acids. Germline CDR1 is LNHDA and CDR2 is SQIVND (reference sequence).

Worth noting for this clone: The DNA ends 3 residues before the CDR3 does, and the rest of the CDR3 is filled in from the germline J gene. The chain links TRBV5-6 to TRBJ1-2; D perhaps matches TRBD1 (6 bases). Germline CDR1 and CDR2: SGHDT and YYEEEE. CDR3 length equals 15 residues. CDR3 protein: CASSRWDTGTSGYTF. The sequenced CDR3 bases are TGTGCCAGCAGCCGATGGGACACGGGAACCTCGGGC.

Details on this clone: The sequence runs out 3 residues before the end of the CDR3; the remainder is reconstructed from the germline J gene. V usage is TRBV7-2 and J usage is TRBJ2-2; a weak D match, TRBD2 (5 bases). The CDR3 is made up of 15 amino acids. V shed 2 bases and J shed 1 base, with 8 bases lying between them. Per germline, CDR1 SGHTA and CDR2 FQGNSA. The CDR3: CASSLRAGNTGELFF. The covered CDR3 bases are TGTGCCAGCAGCTTAAGGGCGGGGAACACCGGGGAG.

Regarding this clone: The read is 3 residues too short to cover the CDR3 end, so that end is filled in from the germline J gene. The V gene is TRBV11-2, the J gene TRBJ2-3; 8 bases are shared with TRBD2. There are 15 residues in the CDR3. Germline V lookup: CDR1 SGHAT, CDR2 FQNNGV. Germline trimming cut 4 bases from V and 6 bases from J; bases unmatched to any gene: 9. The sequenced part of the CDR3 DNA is TGTGCCAGCAGCTCCCGATCGGGGGGGCCCGATACG. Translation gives CASSSRSGGPDT. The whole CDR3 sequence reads CASSSRSGGPDTQYF.

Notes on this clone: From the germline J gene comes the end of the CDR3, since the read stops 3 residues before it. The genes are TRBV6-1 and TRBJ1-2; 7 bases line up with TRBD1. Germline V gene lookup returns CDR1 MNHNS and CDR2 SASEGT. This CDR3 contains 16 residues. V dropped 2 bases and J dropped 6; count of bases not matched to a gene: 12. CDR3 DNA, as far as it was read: TGTGCCAGCAGTGAAACGATGGGAGGGGGCCTCCATGGC. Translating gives CASSETMGGGLHG. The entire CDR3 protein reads CASSETMGGGLHGYTF.

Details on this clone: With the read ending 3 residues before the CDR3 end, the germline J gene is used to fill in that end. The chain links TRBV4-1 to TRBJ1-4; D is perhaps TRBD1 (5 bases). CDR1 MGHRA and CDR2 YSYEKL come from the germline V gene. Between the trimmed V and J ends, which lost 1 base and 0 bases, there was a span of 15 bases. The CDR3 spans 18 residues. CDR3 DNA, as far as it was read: TGCGCCAGCAGCCAAGGTCTCGGGGGGGGAGCAACTAATGAAAAA. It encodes CASSQGLGGGATNEK. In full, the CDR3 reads CASSQGLGGGATNEKLFF.

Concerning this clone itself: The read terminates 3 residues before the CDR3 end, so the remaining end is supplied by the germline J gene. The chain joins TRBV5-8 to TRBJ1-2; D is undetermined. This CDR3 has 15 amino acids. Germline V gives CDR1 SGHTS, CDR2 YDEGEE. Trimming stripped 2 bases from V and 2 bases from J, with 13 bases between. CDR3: CASSFKGISNYGYTF. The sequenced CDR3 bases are TGTGCCAGCAGCTTCAAGGGTATCTCAAACTATGGC.

The covered CDR3 bases are TGTGCCAGCTCATCCGGCGACAGTCAGTACGAC. Its protein product is CASSSGDSQYD. The entire CDR3 sequence reads CASSSGDSQYDYTF. This chain uses TRBV18 with TRBJ1-2, with D possibly matching TRBD1 (5 bases). The observed sequence ends 3 residues before the CDR3 terminus, with the missing tail filled in from the germline J gene. The CDR3 sequence is 14 residues long. Germline V gene data show CDR1 as KGHSH and CDR2 as LQKENI.

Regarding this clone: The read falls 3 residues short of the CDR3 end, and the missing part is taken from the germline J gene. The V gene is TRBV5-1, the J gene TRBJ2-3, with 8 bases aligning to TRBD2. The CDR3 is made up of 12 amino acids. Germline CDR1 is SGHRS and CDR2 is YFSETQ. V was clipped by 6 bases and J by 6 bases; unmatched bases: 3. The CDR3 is CASIGGGDTQYF. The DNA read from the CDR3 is TGCGCCAGCATCGGCGGGGGGGATACG.

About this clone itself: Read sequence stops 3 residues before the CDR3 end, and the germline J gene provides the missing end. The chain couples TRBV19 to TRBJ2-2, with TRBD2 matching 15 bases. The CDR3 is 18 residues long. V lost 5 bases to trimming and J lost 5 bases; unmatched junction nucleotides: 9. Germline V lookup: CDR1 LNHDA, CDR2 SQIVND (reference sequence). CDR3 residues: CASSARTSGGAGTGELFF. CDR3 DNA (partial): TGTGCCAGTAGTGCACGGACTAGCGGGGGGGCCGGAACCGGGGAG.